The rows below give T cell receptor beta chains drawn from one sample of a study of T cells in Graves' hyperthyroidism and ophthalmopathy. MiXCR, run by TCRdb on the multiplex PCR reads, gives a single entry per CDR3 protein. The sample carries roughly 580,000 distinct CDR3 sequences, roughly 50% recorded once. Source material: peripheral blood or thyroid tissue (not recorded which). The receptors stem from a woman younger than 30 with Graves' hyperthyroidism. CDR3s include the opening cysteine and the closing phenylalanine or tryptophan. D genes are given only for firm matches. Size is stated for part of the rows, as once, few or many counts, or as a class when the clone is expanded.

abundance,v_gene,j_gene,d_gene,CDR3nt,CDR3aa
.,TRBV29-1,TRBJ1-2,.,TGCAGCTCAGGGGCGGGTAACTATGGCTACACCTTC,CSSGAGNYGYTF
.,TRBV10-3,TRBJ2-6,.,TGTGCCATCAGTGGACAGGGGGCCAACGTCCTGACTTTC,CAISGQGANVLTF
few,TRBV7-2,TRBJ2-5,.,TGTGCCAGCAGCTCCCACATGGGGGTCGGAGAGACCCAGTACTTC,CASSSHMGVGETQYF
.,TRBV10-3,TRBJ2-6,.,TGTGCCATCATCCGGGGCATTTCTGGGGCCAACGTCCTGACTTTC,CAIIRGISGANVLTF
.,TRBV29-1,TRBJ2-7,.,TGCAGCGTTGAAGATAGGAGAGGGGCCAACGAGCAGTACTTC,CSVEDRRGANEQYF
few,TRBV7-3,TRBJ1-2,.,TGTGCCAGCAGCCCCGCCGCCTCCGGCTATGGCTACACCTTC,CASSPAASGYGYTF
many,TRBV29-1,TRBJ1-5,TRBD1,TGCAGCGTTGACACCGGGACAGGGGATCAGCCCCAGCATTTT,CSVDTGTGDQPQHF
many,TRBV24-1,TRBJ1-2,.,TGTGCCACCAGTGATCCCATTTACTATGGCTACACCTTC,CATSDPIYYGYTF
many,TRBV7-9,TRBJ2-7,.,TGTGCCAGCAGCCCCAGAGAAACCTACGAGCAGTACTTC,CASSPRETYEQYF
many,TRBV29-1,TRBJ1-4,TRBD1,TGCAGCGTTGCAGGGACAGGGGATGAAAAACTGTTTTTT,CSVAGTGDEKLFF
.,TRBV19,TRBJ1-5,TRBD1,TGTGCCAGTAGTATCCGGACAGGCACTAGCGATCAGCCCCAGCATTTT,CASSIRTGTSDQPQHF
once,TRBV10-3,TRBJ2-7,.,TGTGCCATCAGTGTTACCCGGGACTCCTACGAGCAGTACTTC,CAISVTRDSYEQYF
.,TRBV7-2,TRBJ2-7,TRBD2,TGTGCCAGCAGCCCCCTGACTAGCGGGAACTACGAGCAGTACTTC,CASSPLTSGNYEQYF
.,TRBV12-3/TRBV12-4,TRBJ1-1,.,TGTGCCAGCAGCTCCCCCGGGGAGTACACTGAAGCTTTCTTT,CASSSPGEYTEAFF
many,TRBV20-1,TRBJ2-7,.,TGCAGTGCTAGAGATGCATACGAGCAGTACTTC,CSARDAYEQYF
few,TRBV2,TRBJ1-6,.,TGTGCCAGCAGTTACTCGCCGCGGGGCCTAAATTCACCCCTCCACTTT,CASSYSPRGLNSPLHF
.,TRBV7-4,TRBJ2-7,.,TGTGCCAGCAGCTTGCGGGACGACTACGAGCAGTACTTC,CASSLRDDYEQYF
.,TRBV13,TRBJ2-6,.,TGTGCCAGCAGCCAACTTGACAGTCGCTCTGGGGCCAACGTCCTGACTTTC,CASSQLDSRSGANVLTF
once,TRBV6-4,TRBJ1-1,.,TGTGCCAGCAGTGGGGTGTGGACCCCCGAAGGAGCTTTCTTT,CASSGVWTPEGAFF
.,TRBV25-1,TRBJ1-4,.,TGTGCCAGCGTTCTCAAAGCAACTAATGAAAAACTGTTTTTT,CASVLKATNEKLFF
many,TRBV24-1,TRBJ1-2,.,TGTGCCACCAGTGACACCGGGGCTTCCTATGGCTACACCTTC,CATSDTGASYGYTF
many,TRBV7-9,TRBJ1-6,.,TGTGCCAGCAGTCCCCGCATGGGTCATCGGAATTCACCCCTCCACTTT,CASSPRMGHRNSPLHF
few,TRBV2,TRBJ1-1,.,TGTGCCAGCAGTGATCCCGGGGGGCGGGTTAACACTGAAGCTTTCTTT,CASSDPGGRVNTEAFF
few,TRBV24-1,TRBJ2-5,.,TGTGCCACCAGTGTCCAGGGTAAAGGAGAGACCCAGTACTTC,CATSVQGKGETQYF
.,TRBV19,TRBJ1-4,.,TGTGCCAGTACTCTAAGGGACACAACTAATGAAAAACTGTTTTTT,CASTLRDTTNEKLFF
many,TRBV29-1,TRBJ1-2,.,TGCAGCGTTGGGGTTGATAACTATGGCTACACCTTC,CSVGVDNYGYTF
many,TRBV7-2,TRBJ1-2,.,TGTGCCAGCAGCTCTGTAGGACAAACTAACTATGGCTACACCTTC,CASSSVGQTNYGYTF
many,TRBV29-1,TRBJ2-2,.,TGCAGCGTTGGTGTCAGAAACACCGGGGAGCTGTTTTTT,CSVGVRNTGELFF
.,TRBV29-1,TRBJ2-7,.,TGCAGCGTTCGCCAGACAGCATCCTACGAGCAGTACTTC,CSVRQTASYEQYF
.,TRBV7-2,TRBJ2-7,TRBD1,TGTGCCAGCAGCAAATCCGGACAGGGTGGCGAGCAGTACTTC,CASSKSGQGGEQYF
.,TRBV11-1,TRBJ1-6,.,TGTGCCAGCAGCCGCCGGTGGGGGGCCGCCTATAATTCACCCCTCCACTTT,CASSRRWGAAYNSPLHF
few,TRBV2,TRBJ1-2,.,TGTGCCAGCAGTGAAAACACGGCCTCCAATGGCTACACCTTC,CASSENTASNGYTF
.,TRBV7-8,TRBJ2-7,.,TGTGCCAGCTTGACGGGGATCAACGAGCAGTACTTC,CASLTGINEQYF
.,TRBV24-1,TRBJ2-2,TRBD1,TGTGCCAGCAGTTCAGGGGGCCGGGAGCTGTTTTTT,CASSSGGRELFF